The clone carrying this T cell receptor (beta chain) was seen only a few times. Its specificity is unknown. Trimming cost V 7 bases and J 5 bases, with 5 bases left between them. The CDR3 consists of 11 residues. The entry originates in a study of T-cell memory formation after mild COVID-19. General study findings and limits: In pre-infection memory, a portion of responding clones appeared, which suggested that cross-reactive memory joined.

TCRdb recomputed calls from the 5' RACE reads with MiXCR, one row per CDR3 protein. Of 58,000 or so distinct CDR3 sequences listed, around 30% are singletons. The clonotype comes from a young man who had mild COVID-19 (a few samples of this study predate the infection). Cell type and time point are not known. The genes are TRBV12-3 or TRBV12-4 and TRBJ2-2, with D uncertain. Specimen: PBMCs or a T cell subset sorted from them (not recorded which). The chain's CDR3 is CASTQTGELFF. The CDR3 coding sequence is TGTGCCAGCACCCAAACCGGGGAGCTGTTTTTT.